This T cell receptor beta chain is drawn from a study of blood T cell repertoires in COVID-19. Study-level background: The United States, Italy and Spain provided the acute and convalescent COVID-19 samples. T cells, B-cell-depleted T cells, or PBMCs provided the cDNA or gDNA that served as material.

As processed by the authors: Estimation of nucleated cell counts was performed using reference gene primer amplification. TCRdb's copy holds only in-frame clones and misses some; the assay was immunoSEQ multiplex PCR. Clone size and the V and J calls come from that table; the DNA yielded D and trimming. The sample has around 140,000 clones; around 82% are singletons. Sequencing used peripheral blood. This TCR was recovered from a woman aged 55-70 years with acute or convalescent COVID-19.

Written as DNA, the CDR3 is TGCGCCAGCAGCCAACGGGACAGCTACAATGAGCAGTTCTTC. The encoded protein is CASSQRDSYNEQFF. The chain joins TRBV4-3 to TRBJ2-1; 7 bases map to TRBD1. V gave up 2 bases and J gave up 3 bases; unmatched junction bases: 1. The germline V gene has CDR1 LGHNA and CDR2 YSLEER. The CDR3 has 14 amino acids.